This T cell receptor (beta chain) is drawn from a study of shared clonotypes between healthy human individuals. Study outcomes and limitations: Approximately 5% was the fraction of naive CD4 clonotypes found shared across several donors.

About this clone: The antigen is not known.

TCRdb's copy holds only in-frame clones and misses some; the assay was immunoSEQ multiplex PCR. The table shows 2 million to 3 million clones, with approximately 93% occurring only once. The CDR3 extends over 16 amino acids. Trimming took 3 bases from V and 3 from J; bases not matched to a gene: 10. CDR1 is SGDLS and CDR2 is YYNGEE in the germline V gene. All donors qualified as healthy HIV-negative adults and had experienced no recent acute infections or vaccinations. Material: naive CD4+ T cells from PBMCs. Regarding subset: CD45RA+ positively selected. This receptor was identified in a man aged 18 to 29 in good health. Some clones in this sample may be carry-over from other donors' samples. The V call is TRBV9, the J call TRBJ2-7, with TRBD1 matching 9 bases. CDR3 DNA: TGTGCCAGCAGCGCTAGCGGACAGGGGATACTCTACGAGCAGTACTTC. Its translation is CASSASGQGILYEQYF.